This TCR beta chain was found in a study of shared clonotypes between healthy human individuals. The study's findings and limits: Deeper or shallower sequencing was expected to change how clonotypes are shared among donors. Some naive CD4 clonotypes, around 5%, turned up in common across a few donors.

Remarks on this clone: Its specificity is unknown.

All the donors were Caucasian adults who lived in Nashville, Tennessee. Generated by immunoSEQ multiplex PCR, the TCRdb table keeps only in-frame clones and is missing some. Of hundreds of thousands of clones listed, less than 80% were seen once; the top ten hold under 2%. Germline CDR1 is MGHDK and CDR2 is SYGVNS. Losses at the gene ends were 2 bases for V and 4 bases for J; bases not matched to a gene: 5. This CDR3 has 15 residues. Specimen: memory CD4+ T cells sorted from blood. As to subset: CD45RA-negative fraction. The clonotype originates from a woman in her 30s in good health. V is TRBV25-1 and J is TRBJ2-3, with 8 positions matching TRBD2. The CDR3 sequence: CASSEPSGHPDTQYF. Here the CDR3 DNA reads TGTGCCAGCAGTGAACCTAGCGGGCACCCAGATACGCAGTATTTT.